These T cell receptor beta chains were read from a single sample in a study of quantifying T cell responses using KT2 cells. TCRdb called the UMI-ligation and nested PCR reads again in MiXCR, with one record for every CDR3 protein. The repertoire holds roughly 50,000 distinct CDR3 sequences, with approximately 13% as singletons. The sequencing sample was made of PBMCs spiked with cells of the T cell clone KT2. The origin of the receptors is a human donor. Each CDR3 is given without its conserved first and last residue. The order of the fields is CDR3 length, V gene, J gene, CDR3 protein.

11	TRBV19	TRBJ2-7	ASSSSYPYEQY
14	TRBV4-3	TRBJ2-5	ASSQDTGLRKETQY
13	TRBV5-1	TRBJ2-3	ASSSGTSGSDTQY
13	TRBV6-5	TRBJ2-1	ASKTDRGAYNEQF
10	TRBV28	TRBJ2-1	ASSLPTTEQF
9	TRBV25-1	TRBJ2-7	ASSGHRGQY
9	TRBV6-7	TRBJ1-5	ASPENQPQH
16	TRBV7-9	TRBJ2-2	ASSLAVGRDTNTGELF
13	TRBV6-5	TRBJ1-1	ASSYMTGGNTEAF
12	TRBV7-2	TRBJ2-5	ASSTHYSQETQY
13	TRBV15	TRBJ2-1	ATSSYRGLGNEQF
14	TRBV20-1	TRBJ2-7	SARPSSGGAFYEQY
11	TRBV29-1	TRBJ2-3	SVAPGTADTQY
12	TRBV16	TRBJ1-6	ASSLRTSVSPLH
9	TRBV29-1	TRBJ1-1	SVEVNTEAF
12	TRBV7-9	TRBJ2-3	ASGLGASTDTQY
14	TRBV7-9	TRBJ2-3	ASSSPFAGSTDTQY
12	TRBV7-2	TRBJ2-3	ASRLAGSANTQY